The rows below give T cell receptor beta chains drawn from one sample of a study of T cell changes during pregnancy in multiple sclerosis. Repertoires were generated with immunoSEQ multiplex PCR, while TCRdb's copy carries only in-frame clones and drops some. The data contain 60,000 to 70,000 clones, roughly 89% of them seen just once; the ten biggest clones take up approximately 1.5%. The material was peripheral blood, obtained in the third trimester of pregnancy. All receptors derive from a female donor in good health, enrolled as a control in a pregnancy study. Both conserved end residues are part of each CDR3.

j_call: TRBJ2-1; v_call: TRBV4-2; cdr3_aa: CASSQPSSGGTFTYNEQFF
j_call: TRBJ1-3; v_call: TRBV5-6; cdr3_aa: CASSLIESGNTIYF
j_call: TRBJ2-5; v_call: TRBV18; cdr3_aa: CASSPGLRETQYF
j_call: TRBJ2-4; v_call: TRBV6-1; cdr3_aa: CASRGLAGESQYF
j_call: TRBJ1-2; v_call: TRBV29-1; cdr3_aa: CSVEISLGQGQTNYGYTF
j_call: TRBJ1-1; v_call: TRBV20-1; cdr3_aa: CSATQNTEAFF
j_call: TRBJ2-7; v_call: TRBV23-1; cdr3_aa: CATELRAGAMPYEQYF
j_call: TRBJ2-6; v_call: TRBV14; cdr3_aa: CASSFTGTGANVLTF
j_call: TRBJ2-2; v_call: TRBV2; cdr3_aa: CASTSSGTGTGELFF
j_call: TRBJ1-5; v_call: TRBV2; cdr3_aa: CASSAGTNQPQHF
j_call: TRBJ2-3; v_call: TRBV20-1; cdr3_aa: CSARTGPLEYF
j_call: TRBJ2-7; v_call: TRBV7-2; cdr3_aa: CASSVSGVGFYEQYF
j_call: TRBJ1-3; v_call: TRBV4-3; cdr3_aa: CASSQTVFSGNTIYF
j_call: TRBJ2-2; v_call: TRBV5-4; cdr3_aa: CASSLGGQGYTGELFF
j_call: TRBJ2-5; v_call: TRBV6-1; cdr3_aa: CASSGTPQETQYF
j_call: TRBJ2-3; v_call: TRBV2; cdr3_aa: CASGRTLLTDTQYF
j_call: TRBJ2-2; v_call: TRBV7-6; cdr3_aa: CASSLRGGATGELFF
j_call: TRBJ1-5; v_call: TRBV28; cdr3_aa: CASSRTGWGPQHF
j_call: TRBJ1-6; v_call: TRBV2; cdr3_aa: CATSLRGENSPLHF
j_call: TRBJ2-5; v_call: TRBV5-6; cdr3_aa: CASSLMYRETQYF
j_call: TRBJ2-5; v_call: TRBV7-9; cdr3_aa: CASSDEGGRKTQYF
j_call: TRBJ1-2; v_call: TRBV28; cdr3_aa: CASSFSVTGEANYGYTF
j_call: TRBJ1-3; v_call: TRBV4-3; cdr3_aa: CASSQDYRGLGNTIYF
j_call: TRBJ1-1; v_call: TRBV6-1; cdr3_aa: CASSRSDEAFF